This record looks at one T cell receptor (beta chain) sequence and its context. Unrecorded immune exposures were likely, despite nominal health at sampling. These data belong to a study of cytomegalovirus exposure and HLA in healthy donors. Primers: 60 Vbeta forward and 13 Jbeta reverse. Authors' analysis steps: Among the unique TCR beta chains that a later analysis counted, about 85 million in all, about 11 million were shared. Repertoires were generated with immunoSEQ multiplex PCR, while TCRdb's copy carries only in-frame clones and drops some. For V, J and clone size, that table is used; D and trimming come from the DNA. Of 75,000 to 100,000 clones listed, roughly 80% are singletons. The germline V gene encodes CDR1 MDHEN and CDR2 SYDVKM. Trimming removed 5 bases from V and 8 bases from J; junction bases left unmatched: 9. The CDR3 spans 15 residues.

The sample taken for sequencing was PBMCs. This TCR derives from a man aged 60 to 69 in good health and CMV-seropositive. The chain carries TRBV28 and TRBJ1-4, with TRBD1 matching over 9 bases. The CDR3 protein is CASSPRTGAREKLFF. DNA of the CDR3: TGTGCCAGCAGTCCTAGGACAGGGGCTCGGGAAAAACTGTTTTTT.